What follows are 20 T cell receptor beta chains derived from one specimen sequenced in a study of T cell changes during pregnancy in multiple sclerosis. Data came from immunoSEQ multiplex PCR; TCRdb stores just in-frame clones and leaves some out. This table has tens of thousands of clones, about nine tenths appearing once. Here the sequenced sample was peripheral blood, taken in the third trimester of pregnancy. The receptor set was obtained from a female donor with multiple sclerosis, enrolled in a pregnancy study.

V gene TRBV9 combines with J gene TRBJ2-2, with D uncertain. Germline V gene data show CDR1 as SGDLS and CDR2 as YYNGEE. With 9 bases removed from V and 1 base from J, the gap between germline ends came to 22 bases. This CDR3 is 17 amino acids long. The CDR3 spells CATTSGPNSLNTGELFF. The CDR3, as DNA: TGTGCCACTACCTCGGGTCCGAACTCTCTGAACACCGGGGAGCTGTTTTTT.

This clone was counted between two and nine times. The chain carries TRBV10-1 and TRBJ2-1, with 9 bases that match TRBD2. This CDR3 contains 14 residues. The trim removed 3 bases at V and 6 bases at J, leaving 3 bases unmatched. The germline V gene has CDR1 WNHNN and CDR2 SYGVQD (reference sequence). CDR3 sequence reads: CASSDKREANEQFF. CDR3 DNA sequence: TGCGCCAGCAGTGATAAGCGGGAGGCCAATGAGCAGTTCTTC.

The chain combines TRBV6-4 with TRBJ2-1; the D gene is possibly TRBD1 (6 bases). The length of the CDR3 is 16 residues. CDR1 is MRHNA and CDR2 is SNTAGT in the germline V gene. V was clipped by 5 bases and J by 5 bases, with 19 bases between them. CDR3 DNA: TGTGCCAGCAGTACTAACCTCAGGGGCAACGACAATGAGCAGTTCTTC. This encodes CASSTNLRGNDNEQFF.

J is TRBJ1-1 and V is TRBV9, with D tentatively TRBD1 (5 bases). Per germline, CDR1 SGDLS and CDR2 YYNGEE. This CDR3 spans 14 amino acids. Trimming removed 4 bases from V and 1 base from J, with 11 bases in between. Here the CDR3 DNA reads TGTGCCAGCAGCTCAACAGGCCCGAACACTGAAGCTTTCTTT. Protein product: CASSSTGPNTEAFF. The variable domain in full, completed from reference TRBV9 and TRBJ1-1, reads DSGVTQTPKHLITATGQRVTLRCSPRSGDLSVYWYQQSLDQGLQFLIQYYNGEERAKGNILERFSAQQFPDLHSELNLSSLELGDSALYFCASSSTGPNTEAFFGQGTRLTVV.

The CDR3 coding sequence is TGCGCCAGCAGCCAAGATTTGCAGGGAGGTTACACTGAAGCTTTCTTT. As protein: CASSQDLQGGYTEAFF. V gene TRBV4-3 combines with J gene TRBJ1-1; TRBD1 is a possible D gene (5 bases). Germline V gives CDR1 LGHNA, CDR2 YSLEER. CDR3 length: 16 residues. The germline V and J ends were trimmed by 0 bases and 3 bases, with 14 bases remaining between them.

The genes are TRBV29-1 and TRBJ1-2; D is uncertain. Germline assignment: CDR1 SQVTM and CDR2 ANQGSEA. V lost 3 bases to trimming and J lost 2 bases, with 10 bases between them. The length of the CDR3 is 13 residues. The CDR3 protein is CSVEANVNYGYTF. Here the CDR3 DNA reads TGCAGCGTTGAGGCCAACGTAAACTATGGCTACACCTTC.

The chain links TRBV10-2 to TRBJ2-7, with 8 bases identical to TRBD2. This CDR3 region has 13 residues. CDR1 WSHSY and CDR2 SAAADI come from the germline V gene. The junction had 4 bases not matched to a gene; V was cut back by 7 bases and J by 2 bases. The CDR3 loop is CASTTSGTYEQYF. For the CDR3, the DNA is TGCGCCAGCACCACTAGCGGAACCTACGAGCAGTACTTC.

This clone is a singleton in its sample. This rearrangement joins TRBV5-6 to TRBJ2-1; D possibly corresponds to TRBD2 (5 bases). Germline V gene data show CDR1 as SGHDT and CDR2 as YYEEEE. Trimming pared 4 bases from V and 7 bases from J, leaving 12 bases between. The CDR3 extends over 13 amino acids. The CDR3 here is CASSPLSVNEQFF. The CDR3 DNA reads TGTGCCAGCAGCCCACTTAGCGTAAATGAGCAGTTCTTC. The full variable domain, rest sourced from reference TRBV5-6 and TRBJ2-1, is DAGVTQSPTHLIKTRGQQVTLRCSPKSGHDTVSWYQQALGQGPQFIFQYYEEEERQRGNFPDRFSGHQFPNYSSELNVNALLLGDSALYLCASSPLSVNEQFFGPGTRLTVL.

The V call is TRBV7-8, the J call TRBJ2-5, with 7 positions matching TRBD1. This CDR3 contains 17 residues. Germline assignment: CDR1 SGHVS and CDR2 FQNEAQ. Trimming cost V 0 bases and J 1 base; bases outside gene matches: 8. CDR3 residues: CASSLARDRYFQETQYF. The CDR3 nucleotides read TGTGCCAGCAGCTTAGCGAGGGACAGATATTTCCAAGAGACCCAGTACTTC.

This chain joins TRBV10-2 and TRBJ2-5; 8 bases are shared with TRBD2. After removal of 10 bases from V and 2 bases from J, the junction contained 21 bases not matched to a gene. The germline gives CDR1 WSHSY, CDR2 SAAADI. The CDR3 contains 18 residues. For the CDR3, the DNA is TGCGCCATTCCGAGGTTCAGGTTAATAGCGGGATCACAAGAGACCCAGTACTTC. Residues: CAIPRFRLIAGSQETQYF.

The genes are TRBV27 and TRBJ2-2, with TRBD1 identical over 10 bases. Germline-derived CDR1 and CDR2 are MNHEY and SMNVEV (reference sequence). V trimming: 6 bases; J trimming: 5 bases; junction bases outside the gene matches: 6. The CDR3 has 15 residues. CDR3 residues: CASSRDRGRTGELFF. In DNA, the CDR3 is TGTGCCAGCAGCCGGGACAGGGGTCGGACCGGGGAGCTGTTTTTT.

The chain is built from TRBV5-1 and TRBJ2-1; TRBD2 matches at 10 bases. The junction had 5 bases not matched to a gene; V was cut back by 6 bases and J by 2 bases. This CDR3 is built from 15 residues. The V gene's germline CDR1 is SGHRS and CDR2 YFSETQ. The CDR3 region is CASTLAGDPYNEQFF. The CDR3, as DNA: TGCGCCAGCACCCTAGCGGGAGATCCCTACAATGAGCAGTTCTTC.

In DNA form, the CDR3 reads TGTGCCAGCGGAAGGGACAGTTCTCAGCCCCAGCATTTT. It specifies CASGRDSSQPQHF. V and J are TRBV6-1 and TRBJ1-5; 7 bases map to TRBD1. CDR3 length equals 13 residues. V trimming: 8 bases; J trimming: 6 bases; junction bases outside the gene matches: 7. The germline CDR1 and CDR2 sequences are MNHNS and SASEGT.

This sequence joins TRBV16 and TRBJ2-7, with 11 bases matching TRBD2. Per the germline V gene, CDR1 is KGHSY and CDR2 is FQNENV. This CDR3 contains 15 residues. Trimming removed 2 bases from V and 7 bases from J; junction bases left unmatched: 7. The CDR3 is CASSQNSLAGGEQYF. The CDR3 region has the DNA TGTGCCAGCAGCCAAAACAGCCTAGCGGGGGGAGAGCAGTACTTC.

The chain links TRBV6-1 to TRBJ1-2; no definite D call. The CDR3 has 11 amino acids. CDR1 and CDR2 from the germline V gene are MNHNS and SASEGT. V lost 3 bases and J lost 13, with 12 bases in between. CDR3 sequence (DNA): TGTGCCAGCAGTGAGATACCCCGGTGCACCTTC. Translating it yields CASSEIPRCTF.

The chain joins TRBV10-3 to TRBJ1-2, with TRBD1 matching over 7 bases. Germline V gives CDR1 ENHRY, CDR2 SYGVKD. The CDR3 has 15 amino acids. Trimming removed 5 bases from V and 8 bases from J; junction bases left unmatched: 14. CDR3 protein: CAISPETGMVWGYTF. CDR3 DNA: TGTGCCATCAGTCCCGAGACAGGGATGGTTTGGGGCTACACCTTC.

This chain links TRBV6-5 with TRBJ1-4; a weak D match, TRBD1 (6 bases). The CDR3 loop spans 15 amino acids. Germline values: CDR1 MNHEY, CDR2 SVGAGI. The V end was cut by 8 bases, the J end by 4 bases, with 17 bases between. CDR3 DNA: TGTGCCAGCGGCAGCAACGGACAGATTAATGAAAAACTGTTTTTT. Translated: CASGSNGQINEKLFF.

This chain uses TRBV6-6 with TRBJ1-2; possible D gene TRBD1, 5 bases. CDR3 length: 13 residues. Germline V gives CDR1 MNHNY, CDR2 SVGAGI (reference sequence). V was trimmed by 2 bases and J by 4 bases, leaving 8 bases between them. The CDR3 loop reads CASSYLGGYGYTF. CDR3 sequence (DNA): TGTGCCAGCAGTTACCTGGGGGGCTATGGCTACACCTTC.

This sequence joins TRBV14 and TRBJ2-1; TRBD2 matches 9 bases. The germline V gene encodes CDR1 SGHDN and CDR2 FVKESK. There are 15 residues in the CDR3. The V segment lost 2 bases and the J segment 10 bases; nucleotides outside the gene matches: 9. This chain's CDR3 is CASSQIATSGPEQFF. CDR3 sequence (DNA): TGTGCCAGCAGCCAAATTGCGACTAGCGGACCGGAGCAGTTCTTC.

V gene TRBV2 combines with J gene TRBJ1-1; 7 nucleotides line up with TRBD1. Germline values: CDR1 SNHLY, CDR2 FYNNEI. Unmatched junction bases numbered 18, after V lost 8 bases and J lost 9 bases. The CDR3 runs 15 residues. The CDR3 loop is CASVAPDRAGGKAFF. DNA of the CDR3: TGTGCCAGCGTGGCCCCCGACAGGGCGGGGGGTAAAGCTTTCTTT.